The next 25 T cell receptor beta chains were all read from a single sample in a study of blood T cells in healthy people across ages. The second PCR ran roughly 7 to 11 cycles with a sample-barcoded 5' primer and J-beta primers. TCRdb redid the calling of the 5' RACE reads with MiXCR, one entry per CDR3 protein. Here the sample spans more than 800,000 distinct CDR3 sequences, less than 35% being singletons. The specimen was blood. The receptors were sampled from a woman aged 80 or over in good health.

This clonotype was seen ten or more times. The chain joins TRBV6-2 or TRBV6-3 to TRBJ2-5, with D uncertain. CDR3 size: 12 residues. From germline, CDR1 is MNHEY and CDR2 SVGEGT. Trimming removed 2 bases at V and 5 bases at J, with 6 bases between. CDR3 amino acids: CASSYTRETQYF. CDR3 bases: TGTGCCAGCAGTTACACACGGGAGACCCAGTACTTC.

This clonotype was recorded a few times. A much larger clone sits a single nucleotide away, making a read error possible. The rearrangement uses TRBV7-2 and TRBJ2-1; 9 bases map to TRBD1. Germline V gene data show CDR1 as SGHTA and CDR2 as FQGNSA. V dropped 5 bases and J dropped 7; count of bases not matched to a gene: 12. This CDR3 contains 16 residues. The CDR3 is CASSPKDRGSRNEQFF. The CDR3 DNA is TGTGCCAGCAGCCCTAAGGACAGGGGATCCCGAAATGAGCAGTTCTTC.

The chain is built from TRBV28 and TRBJ1-1; tentative D call: TRBD1 (6 bases). Germline CDR1 reads MDHEN; CDR2 reads SYDVKM. CDR3 length: 15 residues. V lost 2 bases to trimming and J lost 7 bases, with 17 bases between them. CDR3 residues: CASSLRTADTNEAFF. CDR3 nucleotide sequence: TGTGCCAGCAGTTTACGGACAGCCGATACCAATGAAGCTTTCTTT.

This clonotype was detected a few times. This chain joins TRBV7-9 and TRBJ2-5; D could derive from TRBD1 or TRBD2 (6 bases each). Trimming pared 7 bases from V and 11 bases from J, leaving 20 bases between. The CDR3 totals 13 residues. Germline values: CDR1 SEHNR, CDR2 FQNEAQ (reference sequence). For the CDR3, the DNA is TGTGCCAGCACCTTGACGGGGGACAATGAGCAGTACTTC. It codes for CASTLTGDNEQYF.

The chain links TRBV10-3 to TRBJ1-2, with TRBD1 matching 7 bases. This CDR3 has 13 amino acids. Germline CDR1 is ENHRY and CDR2 is SYGVKD. Germline trimming cut 4 bases from V and 5 bases from J; bases unmatched to any gene: 4. For the CDR3, the DNA is TGTGCCATCAGTGTCGAGACAGGGTATGGCTACACCTTC. This encodes CAISVETGYGYTF.

This clonotype was found a few times. This chain connects TRBV10-3 to TRBJ1-1; D gene unclear. The CDR3 runs to 13 residues. Deletions cut 10 bases from V and 1 base from J, with 13 bases between. Germline V gene data show CDR1 as ENHRY and CDR2 as SYGVKD. For the CDR3, the DNA is TGTGCCAGCTCGGGCGCTCAGAACACTGAAGCTTTCTTT. It translates to CASSGAQNTEAFF.

Remarks on this clonotype: A read error is possible here, since a much larger clone lies one base away. The chain joins TRBV6-6 to TRBJ2-5, with 14 nucleotides matching TRBD2. After removal of 0 bases from V and 11 bases from J, the junction contained 8 bases not matched to a gene. Germline values: CDR1 MNHNY, CDR2 SVGAGI (reference sequence). The CDR3 is 16 amino acids. The CDR3 sequence is CASSYSTSGGGNEQYF. The CDR3 DNA reads TGTGCCAGCAGTTACTCGACTAGCGGGGGGGGGAATGAGCAGTACTTC.

This clonotype was picked up many times. V is TRBV28 and J is TRBJ1-2, with 8 bases matching TRBD1. The CDR3 sequence is 14 residues long. V shed 5 bases, J shed 7 bases, and the junction held 9 bases outside the gene matches. The V gene's germline CDR1 is MDHEN and CDR2 SYDVKM. CDR3 sequence (DNA): TGTGCCAGCAGTCCCCCAGCCAGGGGGCTTGGCTACACCTTC. It encodes CASSPPARGLGYTF.

The rearrangement joins TRBV5-6 to TRBJ2-5, with a weak D call TRBD2 (5 bases). Trimming took 4 bases from V and 11 from J, leaving 24 bases between them. The CDR3 runs 15 residues. The germline gives CDR1 SGHDT, CDR2 YYEEEE. CDR3 protein: CASSAGQGHYNEQYF. As DNA, the CDR3 is TGTGCCAGCAGCGCGGGCCAAGGTCACTACAATGAGCAGTACTTC. The whole variable domain, remainder taken from reference TRBV5-6 and TRBJ2-5, is DAGVTQSPTHLIKTRGQQVTLRCSPKSGHDTVSWYQQALGQGPQFIFQYYEEEERQRGNFPDRFSGHQFPNYSSELNVNALLLGDSALYLCASSAGQGHYNEQYFGPGTRLLVL.

There are many counts of this clonotype. The CDR3 region is CASSPPSRDTQYF. The DNA for the CDR3 is TGTGCCAGCAGCCCTCCCTCTAGGGATACGCAGTATTTT. The chain employs TRBV7-2 and TRBJ2-3; no definite D call. V lost 5 bases to trimming and J lost 6 bases, with 12 bases between them. CDR1 is SGHTA and CDR2 is FQGNSA in the germline V gene. This CDR3 is built from 13 residues. The full variable domain, with the rest looked up from reference TRBV7-2 and TRBJ2-3, is GAGVSQSPSNKVTEKGKDVELRCDPISGHTALYWYRQSLGQGLEFLIYFQGNSAPDKSGLPSDRFSAERTGGSVSTLTIQRTQQEDSAVYLCASSPPSRDTQYFGPGTRLTVL.

The chain couples TRBV7-6 to TRBJ2-3, with D tentatively TRBD2 (6 bases). The length of the CDR3 is 14 residues. Germline V lookup: CDR1 SGHVS, CDR2 FNYEAQ. Trimming shortened V by 1 base and J by 6 bases, and 11 bases separated the two germline ends. The CDR3 DNA follows: TGTGCCAGCAGCTTAGTCGGGACTTTGGATACGCAGTATTTT. Translated, it gives CASSLVGTLDTQYF.

This clonotype was seen at least ten times. The V gene is TRBV5-1, the J gene TRBJ2-7, with TRBD2 identical over 12 bases. CDR1 is SGHRS, CDR2 YFSETQ, per germline. V dropped 0 bases and J dropped 2; count of bases not matched to a gene: 3. This CDR3 region has 16 residues. The CDR3 bases are TGCGCCAGCAGCTTGGCACTAGCGGGGGGAACCTACGAGCAGTACTTC. This codes for CASSLALAGGTYEQYF.

The chain has TRBV5-1 and TRBJ2-1; 12 positions agree with TRBD2. The germline gives CDR1 SGHRS, CDR2 YFSETQ. This CDR3 comprises 17 residues. The ends lost 4 bases at V and 8 bases at J; junction bases unmatched: 13. The CDR3 protein is CASSPTSGLAGGDEQFF. The CDR3 DNA sequence: TGCGCCAGCAGCCCTACCTCGGGACTAGCGGGTGGCGATGAGCAGTTCTTC.

This clonotype was observed at least ten times. CDR3 amino acids: CSAPMRRGTDTQYF. The CDR3 DNA reads as TGCAGTGCCCCTATGAGGCGGGGGACAGATACGCAGTATTTT. This chain uses TRBV20-1 with TRBJ2-3; 7 nucleotides agree with TRBD2. There are 14 residues in the CDR3. Germline V gene lookup returns CDR1 DFQATT and CDR2 SNEGSKA (reference sequence). V was clipped by 6 bases and J by 3 bases; unmatched bases: 9.

This clonotype was observed at least ten times. V gene TRBV11-2 combines with J gene TRBJ2-1; the match to TRBD2 covers 8 bases. With 5 bases clipped from V and 8 bases from J, the junction kept 11 bases outside the gene matches. The germline V gene encodes CDR1 SGHAT and CDR2 FQNNGV. The CDR3 contains 15 residues. CDR3 in DNA: TGTGCCAGCAGCACAACTAGCGGCCAAACCTATGAGCAGTTCTTC. Protein product: CASSTTSGQTYEQFF.

This clonotype was found a few times. The V gene is TRBV20-1, the J gene TRBJ1-5; 8 bases map to TRBD1. The V gene end was trimmed by 3 bases and the J gene end by 2 bases; junction bases not matched to a gene: 12. Germline-derived CDR1 and CDR2 are DFQATT and SNEGSKA (reference sequence). The CDR3 contains 17 residues. CDR3: CSASRPGGLLGNQPQHF. CDR3 nucleotides: TGCAGTGCTAGTCGGCCAGGGGGCTTGTTAGGCAATCAGCCCCAGCATTTT.

This clonotype was observed a handful of times. J is TRBJ2-2 and V is TRBV12-3 or TRBV12-4; TRBD2 agrees at 14 bases. Trimming cost V 5 bases and J 5 bases; bases outside gene matches: 7. CDR3 length: 17 residues. CDR3 in amino acids: CASSRPGLAGATGELFF. The CDR3 DNA reads TGTGCCAGCAGTAGACCGGGACTAGCGGGAGCTACCGGGGAGCTGTTTTTT.

This clonotype showed up many times. The chain employs TRBV11-2 and TRBJ2-7; no definite D call. Germline V lookup: CDR1 SGHAT, CDR2 FQNNGV. The CDR3 length is 13 residues. The germline V and J ends were trimmed by 2 bases and 2 bases, with 7 bases remaining between them. The CDR3, as DNA: TGTGCCAGCAGCTTATCACAGCCCTACGAGCAGTACTTC. Its protein product is CASSLSQPYEQYF.

Many counts were recorded for this clonotype. The V and J genes are TRBV7-9 and TRBJ2-7; 7 positions match TRBD2. Looked up from germline, CDR1 is SEHNR and CDR2 is FQNEAQ (reference sequence). CDR3 size: 17 residues. Trimming at V came to 2 bases and at J to 5 bases, leaving 15 bases not matched to a gene. The CDR3 reads CASSLWGQGREGNEQYF. The CDR3, as DNA: TGTGCCAGCAGCTTATGGGGCCAAGGAAGGGAGGGGAACGAGCAGTACTTC.

This rearrangement joins TRBV7-2 to TRBJ2-7, with TRBD1 identical over 9 bases. Germline V CDR1 and CDR2: SGHTA, FQGNSA. Trimming cost V 3 bases and J 7 bases; bases outside gene matches: 4. The CDR3 covers 13 residues. In DNA, the CDR3 is TGTGCCAGCAGCTTCACAGGGGGCGGGGAGCAGTACTTC. Translated: CASSFTGGGEQYF.

As for this clonotype: A much more abundant neighbour one base away suggests this may be a read error. CDR3 amino acids: CASSGGTGAYNEQYF. CDR3 sequence (DNA): TGTGCCAGCAGCGGCGGGACAGGGGCTTACAATGAGCAGTACTTC. The chain carries TRBV5-6 and TRBJ2-7, with 10 bases aligning to TRBD1. CDR3 length: 15 amino acids. The germline V gene encodes CDR1 SGHDT and CDR2 YYEEEE. V shed 4 bases and J 7 bases; nucleotides not matched to a gene: 11. Together with reference TRBV5-6 and TRBJ2-7, the CDR3 gives the full variable domain: DAGVTQSPTHLIKTRGQQVTLRCSPKSGHDTVSWYQQALGQGPQFIFQYYEEEERQRGNFPDRFSGHQFPNYSSELNVNALLLGDSALYLCASSGGTGAYNEQYFGPGTRLTVT.

This clonotype was counted many times. V gene TRBV9 combines with J gene TRBJ2-1, with 13 nucleotides matching TRBD2. CDR3 length: 16 amino acids. Looked up from germline, CDR1 is SGDLS and CDR2 is YYNGEE. After removal of 5 bases from V and 3 bases from J, the junction contained 5 bases not matched to a gene. CDR3 sequence (DNA): TGTGCCAGCAGTCCTAGACTAGCGGGGGGCTACAATGAGCAGTTCTTC. This translates into CASSPRLAGGYNEQFF.

The CDR3 DNA reads as TGTGCCAGCAGTGGGGCCCAGGGGAGCCATGGCTACACCTTC. This gives the protein CASSGAQGSHGYTF. The chain combines TRBV2 with TRBJ1-2; the D gene is possibly TRBD1 (6 bases). Trimming took 4 bases from V and 6 from J, leaving 15 bases between them. Germline V gene sequence: CDR1 SNHLY, CDR2 FYNNEI. The length of the CDR3 is 14 residues.

Comment on this clonotype: A much bigger clone sits one base away, suggesting this may be a read error. The rearrangement joins TRBV10-1 to TRBJ2-6; 10 nucleotides match TRBD1. CDR3 length: 16 amino acids. Germline CDR1 and CDR2: WNHNN and SYGVQD (reference sequence). CDR3 bases: TGCGCCAGCAGCGAGGGACAGGGGCCCGGGGCCAACGTCCGGACTTTC. Amino acids: CASSEGQGPGANVRTF.

CDR3 protein: CASSTGTGLETQYF. CDR3 nucleotides: TGTGCCAGCAGCACCGGGACAGGGCTGGAGACCCAGTACTTC. The rearrangement uses TRBV7-9 and TRBJ2-5; 9 positions agree with TRBD1. CDR1 and CDR2 (germline): SEHNR, FQNEAQ (reference sequence). The CDR3 length is 14 residues. V shed 5 bases, J shed 5 bases, and the junction held 6 bases outside the gene matches.